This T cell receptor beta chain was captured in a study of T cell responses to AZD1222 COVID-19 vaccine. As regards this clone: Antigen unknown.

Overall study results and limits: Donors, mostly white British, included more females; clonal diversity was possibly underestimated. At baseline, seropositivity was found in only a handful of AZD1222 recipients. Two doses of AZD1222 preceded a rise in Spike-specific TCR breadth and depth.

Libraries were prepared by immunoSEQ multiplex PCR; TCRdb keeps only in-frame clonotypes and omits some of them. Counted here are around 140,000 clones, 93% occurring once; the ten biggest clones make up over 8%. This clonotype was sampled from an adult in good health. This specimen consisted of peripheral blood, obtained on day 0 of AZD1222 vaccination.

The CDR3 nucleotides are TGCGCCAGCAGCTTGGGACAGGGGGCTGTCTACGAGCAGTACTTC. Translation: CASSLGQGAVYEQYF. This chain links TRBV5-1 with TRBJ2-7, with TRBD1 identical over 10 bases. Trimming cost V 0 bases and J 3 bases; bases outside gene matches: 3. In germline, CDR1 is SGHRS, CDR2 YFSETQ. There are 15 residues in the CDR3. Supplemented by reference TRBV5-1 and TRBJ2-7, the full variable domain reads KAGVTQTPRYLIKTRGQQVTLSCSPISGHRSVSWYQQTPGQGLQFLFEYFSETQRNKGNFPGRFSGRQFSNSRSEMNVSTLELGDSALYLCASSLGQGAVYEQYFGPGTRLTVT.